This entry lists 26 T cell receptor beta chains sequenced from one sample in a study of T-cell memory formation after mild COVID-19. MiXCR was run by TCRdb on the 5' RACE reads, yielding one entry per CDR3 protein. The sample holds roughly 400,000 distinct CDR3 sequences; roughly 18% are singletons and the top ten take about 22%. The sample taken for sequencing was PBMCs or a T cell subset sorted from them (not recorded which). These TCRs come from a man younger than 35 who had mild COVID-19 (a few samples of this study predate the infection). Cell type and time point are not known.

This clonotype was seen a few times. The gene calls are TRBV10-3 and TRBJ2-3; 8 bases align to TRBD1. The CDR3 has 16 amino acids. CDR1 is ENHRY and CDR2 is SYGVKD in the germline V gene. The V segment lost 3 bases and the J segment 4 bases; nucleotides outside the gene matches: 9. The CDR3 DNA sequence: TGTGCCATCAGTGAATGGGCAGGGGGCGAGGCAGATACGCAGTATTTT. It yields the protein CAISEWAGGEADTQYF.

The gene calls are TRBV5-1 and TRBJ2-7; TRBD2 matches at 7 bases. Germline trimming cut 4 bases from V and 6 bases from J; bases unmatched to any gene: 25. The CDR3 has 19 amino acids. The germline CDR1 and CDR2 sequences are SGHRS and YFSETQ. The CDR3 DNA reads TGCGCCAGCAGCCCTGGGGGGGGGGATAGCATTTACCCTCAGGGCGAGCAGTACGTC. It codes for CASSPGGGDSIYPQGEQYV.

This clonotype was picked up a small number of times. J is TRBJ1-2 and V is TRBV4-3, with no clear D. Trimming took off 2 bases at V and 8 bases at J, with 12 bases between the two ends. Germline lookup yields CDR1 LGHNA and CDR2 YSLEER. The CDR3 covers 13 residues. This chain's CDR3 is CASSQRGIGGYTF. The CDR3 DNA is TGCGCCAGCAGCCAACGAGGGATAGGGGGCTACACCTTC.

The chain employs TRBV7-9 and TRBJ1-1, with unresolved D. Between the trimmed V and J ends, which lost 3 bases and 6 bases, there was a span of 8 bases. There are 12 residues in the CDR3. Germline CDR1 reads SEHNR; CDR2 reads FQNEAQ (reference sequence). In DNA form, the CDR3 reads TGTGCCAGCAGCTTCTGGCCAGCTGAAGCTTTCTTT. It encodes CASSFWPAEAFF.

This clonotype was seen only a few times. The chain carries TRBV15 and TRBJ2-5, with D tentatively TRBD2 (5 bases). V lost 2 bases and J 1 base, leaving 11 bases between the germline ends. This CDR3 spans 15 amino acids. CDR1 and CDR2 (germline): LNHNV, YYDKDF (reference sequence). CDR3 region: CATSRSSGFQETQYF. CDR3 bases: TGTGCCACCAGCAGATCCAGCGGATTCCAAGAGACCCAGTACTTC. Combining the CDR3 with reference TRBV15 and TRBJ2-5 gives the whole variable domain DAMVIQNPRYQVTQFGKPVTLSCSQTLNHNVMYWYQQKSSQAPKLLFHYYDKDFNNEADTPDNFQSRRPNTSFCFLDIRSPGLGDTAMYLCATSRSSGFQETQYFGPGTRLLVL.

The chain uses TRBV7-2 and TRBJ1-6; D is uncertain. The CDR3 has 11 amino acids. V dropped 4 bases and J dropped 12 bases, with 7 bases sitting between them. CDR1 and CDR2 from the germline V gene are SGHTA and FQGNSA. Here the CDR3 reads CASSSGRPLHF. In DNA, the CDR3 is TGTGCCAGCAGCTCCGGGAGACCCCTCCACTTT.

This clonotype was detected a few times. The rearrangement uses TRBV11-2 and TRBJ1-5, with a possible D match to TRBD1 (6 bases). Germline CDR1 reads SGHAT; CDR2 reads FQNNGV. Trimming took 1 base from V and 0 from J, leaving 19 bases between them. CDR3 length equals 19 residues. The CDR3 loop is CASSLGLAGDSHSNQPQHF. CDR3 DNA sequence: TGTGCCAGCAGCTTAGGCCTGGCAGGGGATAGTCATAGCAATCAGCCCCAGCATTTT.

V and J are TRBV5-4 and TRBJ2-7, with 7 bases that match TRBD1. Trimming cost V 1 base and J 7 bases; bases outside gene matches: 5. The CDR3 is 13 amino acids. Germline V gene data show CDR1 as SGHNT and CDR2 as YYREEE (reference sequence). For the CDR3, the DNA is TGTGCCAGCAGCTTGAACAGGGGTTTGGAGCAGTACGTC. This encodes CASSLNRGLEQYV.

This chain uses TRBV6-5 with TRBJ2-7; TRBD1 matches at 8 bases. V lost 7 bases, J lost 0 bases, and 5 bases stayed unmatched. The germline CDR1 and CDR2 sequences are MNHEY and SVGAGI. The CDR3 extends over 14 amino acids. CDR3 DNA sequence: TGTGCCAGCACTCGGACAGGGAGCTCCTACGAGCAGTACTTC. It translates to CASTRTGSSYEQYF.

The V and J genes are TRBV6-6 and TRBJ1-5, with no clear D. V was trimmed by 5 bases and J by 0 bases, leaving 11 bases between them. CDR1 MNHNY and CDR2 SVGAGI come from the germline V gene (reference sequence). The CDR3 is 15 residues long. The CDR3 spells CASSTDLGSNQPQHF. The DNA for the CDR3 is TGTGCCAGCAGTACGGACCTGGGTAGCAATCAGCCCCAGCATTTT.

CDR3 sequence (DNA): TGTGCCAGCTCACCACCTGGGACAGACCGAGCTTTCTTT. Translating gives CASSPPGTDRAFF. The rearrangement uses TRBV18 and TRBJ1-1; 7 bases map to TRBD1. This CDR3 has 13 residues. Germline loops: CDR1 KGHSH, CDR2 LQKENI. J was trimmed by 10 bases and V by 0 bases; bases with no gene match: 5.

This clonotype was detected only a few times. V and J are TRBV7-8 and TRBJ1-2, with a tentative D call TRBD1 (5 bases). Deletions cut 2 bases from V and 5 bases from J, with 15 bases between. From germline, CDR1 is SGHVS and CDR2 FQNEAQ. There are 15 residues in the CDR3. The CDR3 DNA reads TGTGCCAGCAGCTTAAGGGGAGGGGTAGAATATGGCTACACCTTC. This translates into CASSLRGGVEYGYTF.

This clonotype was counted a single time. V gene TRBV7-2 combines with J gene TRBJ1-6; D is possibly TRBD1 (5 bases). V lost 8 bases, J lost 3 bases, and 8 bases lay in between. Germline loops: CDR1 SGHTA, CDR2 FQGNSA. The CDR3 totals 13 residues. CDR3 region: CASGQLYNSPLHF. In DNA form, the CDR3 reads TGTGCCAGCGGACAACTCTATAATTCACCCCTCCACTTT.

In its sample, this clonotype was seen once. The junction differs from germline at one of its ends, possibly a read error. The chain recombines TRBV7-3 with TRBJ2-2; D unclear. This CDR3 is 18 amino acids long. Germline CDR1 reads SGHTA; CDR2 reads FQGTGA. The CDR3 coding sequence is TGTGCCAGTAGCTTAACCCCCCCGGTACTCAGCAACACCGGGGAGCTGTTTTTT. This translates into CASSLTPPVLSNTGELFF. The full variable domain, with the rest looked up from reference TRBV7-3 and TRBJ2-2, is GAGVSQTPSNKVTEKGKYVELRCDPISGHTALYWYRQSLGQGPEFLIYFQGTGAADDSGLPNDRFFAVRPEGSVSTLKIQRTERGDSAVYLCASSLTPPVLSNTGELFFGEGSRLTVL.

This clonotype came up many times. The rearrangement links TRBV10-2 to TRBJ2-7, with a weak D call TRBD2 (6 bases). In germline, CDR1 is WSHSY, CDR2 SAAADI. The CDR3 covers 12 residues. V was trimmed by 6 bases and J by 4 bases, leaving 10 bases between them. CDR3 protein: CASSGGAYEQYF. The CDR3 bases are TGCGCCAGCAGCGGGGGAGCTTACGAGCAGTACTTC.

This clonotype was seen a few times. The gene calls are TRBV6-4 and TRBJ2-7, with D perhaps matching TRBD2 (5 bases). CDR3 length: 14 amino acids. V lost 3 bases to trimming and J lost 3 bases, with 12 bases between them. The germline V gene encodes CDR1 MRHNA and CDR2 SNTAGT. For the CDR3, the DNA is TGTGCCAGCAGTGAAGGCCCCGGAGGCTACGAGCAGTACTTC. Translation: CASSEGPGGYEQYF.

The CDR3 spells CASSLGSGTAQETQYF. The CDR3 DNA follows: TGTGCCAGCAGCTTAGGTTCCGGGACAGCTCAAGAGACCCAGTACTTC. V is TRBV11-2 and J is TRBJ2-5; 7 bases match TRBD1. The CDR3 is 16 amino acids. V gave up 1 base and J gave up 2 bases; unmatched junction bases: 7. Germline-derived CDR1 and CDR2 are SGHAT and FQNNGV.

This clonotype came up a few times. The chain joins TRBV27 to TRBJ1-5; a weak D match, TRBD1 (5 bases). This CDR3 is 14 amino acids long. Between the trimmed V and J ends, which lost 1 base and 5 bases, there was a span of 9 bases. Germline V gene sequence: CDR1 MNHEY, CDR2 SMNVEV (reference sequence). This CDR3 reads CASSLFRGDQPQHF. As DNA, the CDR3 is TGTGCCAGCAGTTTATTTCGGGGCGATCAGCCCCAGCATTTT.

This chain uses TRBV9 with TRBJ2-2; no clear D gene. CDR3 size: 14 residues. V was cut by 1 base and J by 4 bases, with 8 bases left in between. Germline V gene sequence: CDR1 SGDLS, CDR2 YYNGEE. The CDR3 DNA is TGTGCCAGCAGCGTACCAGGCCCCACCGGGGAGCTGTTTTTT. Protein sequence: CASSVPGPTGELFF.

In this sample, this clonotype turned up a few times. V gene TRBV2 combines with J gene TRBJ2-2; D remains unclear. The CDR3 is 13 residues long. The germline V gene has CDR1 SNHLY and CDR2 FYNNEI. Trimming removed 7 bases at V and 6 bases at J, with 12 bases between. The CDR3 DNA is TGTGCCAGCATCCTGCCATCCCCCGGGGAGCTGTTTTTT. Protein product: CASILPSPGELFF.

This clonotype was observed a few times. The chain links TRBV5-1 to TRBJ1-3; 8 positions match TRBD1. The CDR3 sequence is 16 residues long. V lost 4 bases to trimming and J lost 9 bases; unmatched junction nucleotides: 15. The germline V gene encodes CDR1 SGHRS and CDR2 YFSETQ. The chain's CDR3 is CASSNQRTGSGSTIYF. The CDR3 nucleotides read TGCGCCAGCAGCAACCAACGGACAGGGAGCGGATCCACCATATATTTT.

This clonotype was counted between two and nine times. V gene TRBV3-1 combines with J gene TRBJ2-7; TRBD2 agrees at 8 bases. The CDR3 loop spans 16 amino acids. V shed 4 bases, J shed 0 bases, and the junction held 8 bases outside the gene matches. Germline CDR1 is LGHDT and CDR2 is YNNKEL (reference sequence). The DNA of the CDR3 is TGTGCCAGCAGCCCGTCCTCCGGGGGGGGCTCCTACGAGCAGTACTTC. Protein product: CASSPSSGGGSYEQYF.

This clonotype has just a few counts. The V gene is TRBV12-3 or TRBV12-4, the J gene TRBJ2-1; D may be TRBD2 (5 bases). The CDR3 runs 15 residues. V lost 5 bases, J lost 6 bases, and 17 bases lay in between. The CDR3 sequence: CASSLEWELGNEQFF. For the CDR3, the DNA is TGTGCCAGCAGTCTAGAATGGGAGTTAGGCAATGAGCAGTTCTTC.

This clonotype was detected many times. The V and J genes are TRBV5-1 and TRBJ2-2; D tentatively fits TRBD1 or TRBD2 (5 bases each). V was shortened by 0 bases and J by 6 bases, with 12 bases between the two germline ends. This CDR3 region has 15 residues. CDR1 and CDR2 (germline): SGHRS, YFSETQ. CDR3 bases: TGCGCCAGCAGCTTGGACCCCCTGGGGGCCGGGGAGCTGTTTTTT. Amino acid sequence: CASSLDPLGAGELFF.

The chain is built from TRBV7-3 and TRBJ2-1, with 9 positions matching TRBD1. Per germline, CDR1 SGHTA and CDR2 FQGTGA. With 5 bases clipped from V and 2 bases from J, the junction kept 4 bases outside the gene matches. The CDR3 has 15 residues. The CDR3: CASSAGTGPYNEQFF. CDR3 sequence (DNA): TGTGCCAGCAGCGCCGGGACAGGGCCCTACAATGAGCAGTTCTTC.

This clonotype was detected ten times or more. The chain is built from TRBV25-1 and TRBJ2-5, with D tentatively TRBD1 or TRBD2 (6 bases each). The V gene lost 8 bases and the J gene lost 5 bases, with 15 bases spanning the gap. Germline CDR1 reads MGHDK; CDR2 reads SYGVNS. This CDR3 spans 13 amino acids. The CDR3, as DNA: TGTGCCAGCCTGGGACGGGGGCCGGAGACCCAGTACTTC. It codes for CASLGRGPETQYF.